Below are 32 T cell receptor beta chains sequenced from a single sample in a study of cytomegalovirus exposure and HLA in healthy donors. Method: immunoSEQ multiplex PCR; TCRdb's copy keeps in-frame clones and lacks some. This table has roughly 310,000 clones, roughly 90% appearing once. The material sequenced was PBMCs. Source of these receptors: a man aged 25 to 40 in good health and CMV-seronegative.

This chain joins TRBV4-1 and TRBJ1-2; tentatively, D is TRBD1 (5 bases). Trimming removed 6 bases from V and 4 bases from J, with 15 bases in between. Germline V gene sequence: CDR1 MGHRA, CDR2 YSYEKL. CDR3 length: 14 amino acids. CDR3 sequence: CASSSDSKTYGYTF. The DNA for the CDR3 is TGCGCCAGCAGTTCTGACAGTAAAACCTATGGCTACACCTTC.

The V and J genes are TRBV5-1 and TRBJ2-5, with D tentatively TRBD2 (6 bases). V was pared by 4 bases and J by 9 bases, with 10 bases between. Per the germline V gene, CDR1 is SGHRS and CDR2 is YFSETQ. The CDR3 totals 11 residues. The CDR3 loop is CASSLGEAQYF. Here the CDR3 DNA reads TGCGCCAGCAGCCTGGGGGAGGCCCAGTACTTC.

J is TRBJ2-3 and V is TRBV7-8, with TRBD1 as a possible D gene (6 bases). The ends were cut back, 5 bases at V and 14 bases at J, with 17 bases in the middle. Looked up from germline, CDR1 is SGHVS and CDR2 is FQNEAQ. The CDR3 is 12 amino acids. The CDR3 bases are TGTGCCAGCAGCCTCCTAGGCGCGACAGGGTATTTT. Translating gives CASSLLGATGYF.

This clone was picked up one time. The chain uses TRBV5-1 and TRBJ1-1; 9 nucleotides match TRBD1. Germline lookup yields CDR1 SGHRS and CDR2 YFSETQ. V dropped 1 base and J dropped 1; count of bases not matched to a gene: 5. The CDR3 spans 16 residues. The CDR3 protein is CASSLWGQGGNTEAFF. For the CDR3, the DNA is TGCGCCAGCAGCTTGTGGGGACAGGGCGGGAACACTGAAGCTTTCTTT.

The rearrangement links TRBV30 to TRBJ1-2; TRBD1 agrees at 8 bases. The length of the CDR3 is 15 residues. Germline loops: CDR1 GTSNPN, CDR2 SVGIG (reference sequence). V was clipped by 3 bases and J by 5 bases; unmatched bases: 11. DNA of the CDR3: TGTGCCTGGAGCCCCACCCGGACAGGGTGGTATGGCTACACCTTC. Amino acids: CAWSPTRTGWYGYTF.

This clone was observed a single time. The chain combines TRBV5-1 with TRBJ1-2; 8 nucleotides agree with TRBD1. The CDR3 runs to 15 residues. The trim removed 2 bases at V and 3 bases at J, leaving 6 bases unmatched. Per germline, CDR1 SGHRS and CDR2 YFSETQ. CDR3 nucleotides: TGCGCCAGCAGCTTCTCGACAGGGGCTGACTATGGCTACACCTTC. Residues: CASSFSTGADYGYTF.

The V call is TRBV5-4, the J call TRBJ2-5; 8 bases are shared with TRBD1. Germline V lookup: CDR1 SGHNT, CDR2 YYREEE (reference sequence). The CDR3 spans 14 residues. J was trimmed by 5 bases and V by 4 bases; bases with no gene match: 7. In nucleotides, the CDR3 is TGTGCCAGCAGCCATACAGGGGGATGGGAGACCCAGTACTTC. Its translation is CASSHTGGWETQYF.

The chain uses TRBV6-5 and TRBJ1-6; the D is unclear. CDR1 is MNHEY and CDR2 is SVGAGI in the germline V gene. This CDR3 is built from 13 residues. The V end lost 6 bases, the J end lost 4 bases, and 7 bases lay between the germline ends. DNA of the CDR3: TGTGCCAGCAGCCATAGTTATAATTCACCCCTCCACTTT. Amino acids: CASSHSYNSPLHF.

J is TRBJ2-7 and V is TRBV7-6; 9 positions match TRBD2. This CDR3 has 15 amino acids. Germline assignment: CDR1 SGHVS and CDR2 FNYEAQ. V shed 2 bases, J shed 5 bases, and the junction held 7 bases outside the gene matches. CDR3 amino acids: CASSLRLAAVDEQYF. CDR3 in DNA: TGTGCCAGCAGCTTAAGACTAGCGGCAGTGGACGAGCAGTACTTC.

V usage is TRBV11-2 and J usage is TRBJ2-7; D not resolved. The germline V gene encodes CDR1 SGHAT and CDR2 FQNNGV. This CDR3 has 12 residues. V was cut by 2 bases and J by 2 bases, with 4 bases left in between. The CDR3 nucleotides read TGTGCCAGCAGCTTAACTGCCTACGAGCAGTACTTC. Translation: CASSLTAYEQYF.

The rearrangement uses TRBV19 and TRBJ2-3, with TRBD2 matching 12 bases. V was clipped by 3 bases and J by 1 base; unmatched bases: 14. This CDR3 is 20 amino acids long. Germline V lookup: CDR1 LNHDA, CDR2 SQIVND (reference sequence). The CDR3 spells CASSITSVLAGGVRTDTQYF. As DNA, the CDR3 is TGTGCCAGTAGTATTACCTCTGTACTAGCGGGGGGTGTGCGCACAGATACGCAGTATTTT.

CDR3 region: CASSTSRARGELFF. The CDR3 DNA reads as TGTGCCAGTAGTACCTCGAGAGCCAGGGGGGAGCTGTTTTTT. The chain joins TRBV19 to TRBJ2-2; no reliable D call. The ends were cut back, 4 bases at V and 8 bases at J, with 14 bases in the middle. Per the germline V gene, CDR1 is LNHDA and CDR2 is SQIVND (reference sequence). The CDR3 is 14 amino acids. The full variable domain, with the rest looked up from reference TRBV19 and TRBJ2-2, is DGGITQSPKYLFRKEGQNVTLSCEQNLNHDAMYWYRQDPGQGLRLIYYSQIVNDFQKGDIAEGYSVSREKKESFPLTVTSAQKNPTAFYLCASSTSRARGELFFGEGSRLTVL.

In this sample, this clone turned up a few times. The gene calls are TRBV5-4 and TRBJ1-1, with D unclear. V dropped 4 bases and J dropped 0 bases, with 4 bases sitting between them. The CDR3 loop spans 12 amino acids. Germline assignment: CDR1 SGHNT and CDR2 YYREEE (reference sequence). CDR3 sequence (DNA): TGTGCCAGCAGCCTTCTGAACACTGAAGCTTTCTTT. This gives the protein CASSLLNTEAFF.

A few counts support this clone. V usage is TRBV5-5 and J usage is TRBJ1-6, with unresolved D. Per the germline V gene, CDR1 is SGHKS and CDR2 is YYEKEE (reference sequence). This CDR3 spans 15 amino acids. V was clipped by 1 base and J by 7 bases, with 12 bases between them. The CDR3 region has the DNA TGTGCCAGCAGCTTGCAAATGGCGGAGAATTCACCCCTCCACTTT. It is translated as CASSLQMAENSPLHF. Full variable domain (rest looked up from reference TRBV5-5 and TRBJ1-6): DAGVTQSPTHLIKTRGQQVTLRCSPISGHKSVSWYQQVLGQGPQFIFQYYEKEERGRGNFPDRFSARQFPNYSSELNVNALLLGDSALYLCASSLQMAENSPLHFGNGTRLTVT.

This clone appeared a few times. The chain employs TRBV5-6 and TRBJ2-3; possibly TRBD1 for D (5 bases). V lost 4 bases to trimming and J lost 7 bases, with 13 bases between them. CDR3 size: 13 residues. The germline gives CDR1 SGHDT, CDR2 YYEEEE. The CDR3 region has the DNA TGTGCCAGCAGCCCCCCTGACAGACATACGCAGTATTTT. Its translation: CASSPPDRHTQYF.

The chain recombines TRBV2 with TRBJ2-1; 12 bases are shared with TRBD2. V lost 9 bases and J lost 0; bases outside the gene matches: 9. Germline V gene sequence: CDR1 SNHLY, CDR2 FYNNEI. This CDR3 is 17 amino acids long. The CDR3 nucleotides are TGTGCCAGTCACCGGCTAGCGGGGGGGAGCTCCTACAATGAGCAGTTCTTC. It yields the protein CASHRLAGGSSYNEQFF.

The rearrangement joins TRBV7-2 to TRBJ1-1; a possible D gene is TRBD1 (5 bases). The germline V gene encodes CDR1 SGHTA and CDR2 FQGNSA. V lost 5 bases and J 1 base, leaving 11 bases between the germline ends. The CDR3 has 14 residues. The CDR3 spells CASSPQGSNTEAFF. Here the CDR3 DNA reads TGTGCCAGCAGCCCCCAGGGATCGAACACTGAAGCTTTCTTT.

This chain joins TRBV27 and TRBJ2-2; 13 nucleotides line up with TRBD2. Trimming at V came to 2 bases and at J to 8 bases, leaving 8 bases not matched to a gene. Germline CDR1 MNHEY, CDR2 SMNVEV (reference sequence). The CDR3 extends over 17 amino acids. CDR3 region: CASSLGTSGAFSGELFF. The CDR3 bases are TGTGCCAGCAGTTTAGGGACTAGCGGGGCTTTCAGTGGGGAGCTGTTTTTT.

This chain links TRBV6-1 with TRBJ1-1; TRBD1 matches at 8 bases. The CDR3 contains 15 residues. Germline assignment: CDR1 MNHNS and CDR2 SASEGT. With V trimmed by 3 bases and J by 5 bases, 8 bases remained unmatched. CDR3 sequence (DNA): TGTGCCAGCAGTGAGCCCGACAGGGGAAGGACTGAAGCTTTCTTT. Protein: CASSEPDRGRTEAFF.

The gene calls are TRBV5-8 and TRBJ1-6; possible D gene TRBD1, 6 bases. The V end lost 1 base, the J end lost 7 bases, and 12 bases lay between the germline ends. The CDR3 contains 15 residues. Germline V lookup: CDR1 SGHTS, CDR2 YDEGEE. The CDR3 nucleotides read TGTGCCAGCAGCTTGTTCAGGGGAGGGAATTCACCCCTCCACTTT. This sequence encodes CASSLFRGGNSPLHF.

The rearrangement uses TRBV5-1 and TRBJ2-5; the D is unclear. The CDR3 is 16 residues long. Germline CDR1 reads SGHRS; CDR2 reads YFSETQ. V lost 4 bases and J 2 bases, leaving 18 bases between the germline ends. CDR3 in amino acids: CASSLDPAGSQETQYF. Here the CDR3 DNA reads TGCGCCAGCAGCCTAGACCCCGCCGGCTCTCAAGAGACCCAGTACTTC.

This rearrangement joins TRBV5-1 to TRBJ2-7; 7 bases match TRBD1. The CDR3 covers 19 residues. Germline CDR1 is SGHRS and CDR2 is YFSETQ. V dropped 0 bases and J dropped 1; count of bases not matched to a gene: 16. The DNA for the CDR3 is TGCGCCAGCAGCTTGGCCAATGTCCTGACAGGGACCCTTTCCTACGAGCAGTACTTC. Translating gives CASSLANVLTGTLSYEQYF. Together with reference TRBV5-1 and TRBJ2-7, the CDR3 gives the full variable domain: KAGVTQTPRYLIKTRGQQVTLSCSPISGHRSVSWYQQTPGQGLQFLFEYFSETQRNKGNFPGRFSGRQFSNSRSEMNVSTLELGDSALYLCASSLANVLTGTLSYEQYFGPGTRLTVT.

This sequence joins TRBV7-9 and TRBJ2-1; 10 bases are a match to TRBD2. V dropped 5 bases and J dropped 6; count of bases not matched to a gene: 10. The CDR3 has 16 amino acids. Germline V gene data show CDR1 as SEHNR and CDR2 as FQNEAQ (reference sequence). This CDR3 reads CASSPTSGGAGNEQFF. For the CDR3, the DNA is TGTGCCAGCAGCCCGACCAGCGGGGGGGCAGGCAATGAGCAGTTCTTC.

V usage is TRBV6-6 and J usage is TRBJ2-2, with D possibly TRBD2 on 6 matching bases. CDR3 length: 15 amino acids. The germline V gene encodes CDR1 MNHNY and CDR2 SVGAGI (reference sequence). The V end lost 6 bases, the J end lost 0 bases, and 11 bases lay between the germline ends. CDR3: CASRTRQSNTGELFF. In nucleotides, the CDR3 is TGTGCCAGCAGGACTAGACAGTCGAACACCGGGGAGCTGTTTTTT.

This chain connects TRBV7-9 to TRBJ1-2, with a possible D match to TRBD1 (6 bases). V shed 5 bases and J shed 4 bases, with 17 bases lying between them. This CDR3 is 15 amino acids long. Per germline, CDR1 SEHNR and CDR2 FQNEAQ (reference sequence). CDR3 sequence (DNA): TGTGCCAGCAGCACTAATACAGGGTTGGCCTATGGCTACACCTTC. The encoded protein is CASSTNTGLAYGYTF. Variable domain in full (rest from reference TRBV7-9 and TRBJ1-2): DTGVSQNPRHKITKRGQNVTFRCDPISEHNRLYWYRQTLGQGPEFLTYFQNEAQLEKSRLLSDRFSAERPKGSFSTLEIQRTEQGDSAMYLCASSTNTGLAYGYTFGSGTRLTVV.

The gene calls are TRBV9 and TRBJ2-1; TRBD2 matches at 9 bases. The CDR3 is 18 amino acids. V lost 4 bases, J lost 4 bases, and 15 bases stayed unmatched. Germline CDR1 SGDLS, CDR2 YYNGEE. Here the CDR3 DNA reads TGTGCCAGCAGCCCCCATGGGCTAGCGGGGATCCAATACAATGAGCAGTTCTTC. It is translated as CASSPHGLAGIQYNEQFF.

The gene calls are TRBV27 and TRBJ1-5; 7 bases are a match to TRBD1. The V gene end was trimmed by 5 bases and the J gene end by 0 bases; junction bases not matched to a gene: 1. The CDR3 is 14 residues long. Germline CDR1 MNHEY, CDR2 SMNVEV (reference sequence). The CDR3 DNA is TGTGCCAGCAGTAGGACAGGTAGCAATCAGCCCCAGCATTTT. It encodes CASSRTGSNQPQHF.

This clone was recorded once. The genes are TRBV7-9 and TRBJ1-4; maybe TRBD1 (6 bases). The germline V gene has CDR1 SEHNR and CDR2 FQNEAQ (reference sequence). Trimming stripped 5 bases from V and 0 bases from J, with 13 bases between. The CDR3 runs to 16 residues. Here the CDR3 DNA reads TGTGCCAGCAGCCCTACGGACAGATCAACTAATGAAAAACTGTTTTTT. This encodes CASSPTDRSTNEKLFF.

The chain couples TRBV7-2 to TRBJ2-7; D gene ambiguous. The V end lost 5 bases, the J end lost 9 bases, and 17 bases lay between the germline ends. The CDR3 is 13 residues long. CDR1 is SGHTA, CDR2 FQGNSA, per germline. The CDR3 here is CASSNSLLRGQYF. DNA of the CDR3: TGTGCCAGCAGCAACTCGTTACTACGAGGGCAGTACTTC.

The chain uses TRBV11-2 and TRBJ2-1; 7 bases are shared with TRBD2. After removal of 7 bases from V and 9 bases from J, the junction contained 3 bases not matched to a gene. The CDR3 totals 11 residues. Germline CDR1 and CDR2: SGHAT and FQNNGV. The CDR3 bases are TGTGCCAGCACCAAGCGGGGTGAGCAGTTCTTC. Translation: CASTKRGEQFF. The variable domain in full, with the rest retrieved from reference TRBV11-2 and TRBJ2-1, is EAGVAQSPRYKIIEKRQSVAFWCNPISGHATLYWYQQILGQGPKLLIQFQNNGVVDDSQLPKDRFSAERLKGVDSTLKIQPAKLEDSAVYLCASTKRGEQFFGPGTRLTVL.

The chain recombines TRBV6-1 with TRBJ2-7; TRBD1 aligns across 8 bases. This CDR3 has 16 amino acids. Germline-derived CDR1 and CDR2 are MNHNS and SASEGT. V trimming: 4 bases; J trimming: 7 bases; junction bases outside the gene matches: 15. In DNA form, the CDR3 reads TGTGCCAGCAGTGCTCCCCAAGGACAGGGTCTGCGAGAGCAGTACTTC. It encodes CASSAPQGQGLREQYF.

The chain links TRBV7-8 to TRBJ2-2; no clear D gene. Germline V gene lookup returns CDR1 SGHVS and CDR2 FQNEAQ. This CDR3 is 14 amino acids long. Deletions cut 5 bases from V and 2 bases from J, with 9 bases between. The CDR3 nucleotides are TGTGCCAGCAGCCTCCTATTCAACACCGGGGAGCTGTTTTTT. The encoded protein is CASSLLFNTGELFF.